This T cell receptor beta chain stems from a study of CD8+ T cells in alopecia areata. cDNA prepared by RNA extraction and subsequent reverse transcription served as the template for sequencing. Data came from immunoSEQ multiplex PCR; TCRdb stores just in-frame clones and leaves some out. The table has 150,000 to 200,000 clones, about 67% seen once; the top ten hold 9.5% to 12%. Notes on the study in general: Scalp sample data also include resident alphabeta T cells from normal skin.

Details on this clone: Its antigen is not identified.

The J segment lost 3 bases and the V segment lost 2 bases, leaving 0 bases of the junction unmatched. Per the germline V gene, CDR1 is MNHEY and CDR2 is SMNVEV (reference sequence). The CDR3 length is 14 residues. The sequence was collected from a human donor with alopecia areata. The specimen was CD8+ T cells sorted from blood, collected at week 0. V usage is TRBV27 and J usage is TRBJ2-7; 11 bases fit TRBD2. For the CDR3, the DNA is TGTGCCAGCAGTTTAGGACTAGCGGGCTACGAGCAGTACTTC. This gives the protein CASSLGLAGYEQYF.